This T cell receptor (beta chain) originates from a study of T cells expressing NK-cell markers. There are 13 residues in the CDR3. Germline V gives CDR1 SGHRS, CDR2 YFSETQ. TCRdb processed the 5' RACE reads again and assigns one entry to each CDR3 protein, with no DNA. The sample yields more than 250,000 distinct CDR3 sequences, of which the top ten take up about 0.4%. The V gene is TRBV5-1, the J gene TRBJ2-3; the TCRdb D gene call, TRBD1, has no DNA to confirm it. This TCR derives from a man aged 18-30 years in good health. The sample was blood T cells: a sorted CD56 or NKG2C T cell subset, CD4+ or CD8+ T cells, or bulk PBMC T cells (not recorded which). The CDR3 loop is CASSTGTPLTQYF.